This T cell receptor (beta chain) was profiled in a study of blood T cell repertoires in COVID-19. The ends lost 5 bases at V and 13 bases at J; junction bases unmatched: 12. This CDR3 comprises 14 residues. Germline CDR1 reads SGHAT; CDR2 reads FQNNGV. This table comes from immunoSEQ multiplex PCR, and its TCRdb copy is limited to in-frame clones, with some not included. The table has tens of thousands of clones, approximately 78% seen once. The rearrangement uses TRBV11-2 and TRBJ2-2; 8 bases fit TRBD2. The sequencing sample was made of peripheral blood. The clonotype comes from a man in his fifties with active or convalescent COVID-19. The CDR3, as DNA: TGTGCCAGCAGCGCCATAAACCGGGGGGGTCGGCTGTTTTTT. Its protein product is CASSAINRGGRLFF.